A single sample gave rise to the 27 T cell receptor beta chains below, sequenced in a study of neurological immune-mediated disorders. TCRdb itself ran the 5' RACE reads through MiXCR, one entry per CDR3 protein. The table has tens of thousands of distinct CDR3 sequences, about 14% seen once. Sequencing used PBMCs. The receptors originated from a woman between 45 and 65 years old in good health.

This clonotype has a count of ten or more. V and J are TRBV12-3 or TRBV12-4 and TRBJ1-1; D not resolved. This CDR3 has 14 residues. V lost 2 bases to trimming and J lost 2 bases, with 9 bases between them. CDR3 bases: TGTGCCAGCAGTTTACGGGGAATCAACACTGAAGCTTTCTTT. Encoded protein: CASSLRGINTEAFF.

Points on this clonotype: Compared with germline, one end of the junction differs, possibly owing to a read error. The chain employs TRBV5-1 and TRBJ2-7; D is possibly TRBD2 (6 bases). CDR1 and CDR2 (germline): SGHRS, YFSETQ. This CDR3 is built from 14 residues. The CDR3 bases are TGCGCCAGCAGCACTGTACCGGGAGACTACGAGCATTACTTC. Encoded protein: CASSTVPGDYEHYF.

This clonotype was recorded at least ten times. The chain combines TRBV15 with TRBJ1-3; D unclear. The germline V gene encodes CDR1 LNHNV and CDR2 YYDKDF (reference sequence). The CDR3 covers 14 residues. V was cut by 2 bases and J by 0 bases, with 5 bases left in between. The CDR3 nucleotides are TGTGCCACCAGCAGACCAACCTCTGGAAACACCATATATTTT. It specifies CATSRPTSGNTIYF.

This clonotype came up many times. This chain links TRBV29-1 with TRBJ2-7; D gene unclear. The V and J ends lost 5 bases and 3 bases respectively, with 8 bases between them. Germline CDR1 is SQVTM and CDR2 is ANQGSEA. The CDR3 runs to 11 residues. The CDR3 sequence: CSVYTNYEQYF. In nucleotides, the CDR3 is TGCAGCGTTTATACTAACTACGAGCAGTACTTC.

In this sample, this clonotype turned up many times. The rearrangement uses TRBV5-8 and TRBJ2-4; D is undetermined. Germline-derived CDR1 and CDR2 are SGHTS and YDEGEE. Trimming stripped 1 base from V and 1 base from J, with 9 bases between. This CDR3 has 15 amino acids. The CDR3 coding sequence is TGTGCCAGCAGCTTGCCGCTTGGGGCCAAAAACATTCAGTACTTC. Translating it yields CASSLPLGAKNIQYF.

This clonotype was seen repeatedly, ten times or more. The chain uses TRBV3-1 and TRBJ2-7; TRBD2 matches 10 bases. The CDR3 is 16 amino acids. CDR1 and CDR2 from the germline V gene are LGHDT and YNNKEL (reference sequence). J was trimmed by 4 bases and V by 1 base; bases with no gene match: 7. DNA for the CDR3: TGTGCCAGCAGCCAAGGGTGGTCTAGCGGGGGATACGAGCAGTACTTC. The encoded protein is CASSQGWSSGGYEQYF.

This clonotype was seen many times. DNA for the CDR3: TGTGCCAGCAGCTTAGATCTAGCCGCGAACACCGGGGAGCTGTTTTTT. Translating it yields CASSLDLAANTGELFF. This rearrangement joins TRBV7-9 to TRBJ2-2, with TRBD2 as a possible D gene (5 bases). This CDR3 contains 16 residues. Germline V gene data show CDR1 as SEHNR and CDR2 as FQNEAQ (reference sequence). Trimming shortened V by 1 base and J by 0 bases, and 9 bases separated the two germline ends.

This clonotype was seen repeatedly, ten times or more. The gene calls are TRBV28 and TRBJ2-7, with D maybe TRBD2 (6 bases). CDR1 is MDHEN, CDR2 SYDVKM, per germline. There are 15 residues in the CDR3. V lost 8 bases to trimming and J lost 6 bases, with 23 bases between them. CDR3: CASGVRRERLSEQYF. The CDR3 coding sequence is TGTGCCAGCGGGGTCCGGCGGGAACGCCTTTCCGAGCAGTACTTC.

Ten or more counts support this clonotype. V and J are TRBV5-1 and TRBJ1-2, with TRBD1 identical over 7 bases. Germline CDR1 reads SGHRS; CDR2 reads YFSETQ. The CDR3 totals 15 residues. With 0 bases clipped from V and 2 bases from J, the junction kept 4 bases outside the gene matches. Written as DNA, the CDR3 is TGCGCCAGCAGCTTGGAACCGGGACAGAACTATGGCTACACCTTC. Translated: CASSLEPGQNYGYTF.

In its sample, this clonotype was seen many times. This chain links TRBV5-1 with TRBJ2-7; D gene ambiguous. Germline CDR1 SGHRS, CDR2 YFSETQ. V gave up 0 bases and J gave up 4 bases, with 8 bases separating them. This CDR3 is 13 amino acids long. CDR3 DNA sequence: TGCGCCAGCAGCTTGGTTGGGGAATACGAGCAGTACTTC. The encoded protein is CASSLVGEYEQYF.

This clonotype was detected ten times or more. A read error may account for a junction end that differs from germline. The chain combines TRBV29-1 with TRBJ2-1; 7 nucleotides line up with TRBD2. CDR3 length: 13 residues. Germline CDR1 SQVTM, CDR2 ANQGSEA. CDR3: CSVEEVTSRYPAF. CDR3 coding DNA: TGCAGCGTTGAAGAGGTGACTAGCAGGTACCCAGCTTTC.

This clonotype was detected only a few times. The chain is built from TRBV6-1 and TRBJ1-2; D unresolved. The V gene's germline CDR1 is MNHNS and CDR2 SASEGT. There are 13 residues in the CDR3. V shed 1 base and J shed 4 bases, with 7 bases lying between them. The CDR3 loop is CASSEEGSYGYTF. The CDR3 DNA follows: TGTGCCAGCAGTGAAGAGGGTTCCTATGGCTACACCTTC.

This clonotype was seen many times. Here the CDR3 DNA reads TGCAGTGCTAGACGGGGGGACCCCGACTCCGAGCAGTACTTC. This gives the protein CSARRGDPDSEQYF. The rearrangement links TRBV20-1 to TRBJ2-7, with 7 bases that match TRBD2. V shed 2 bases and J 6 bases; nucleotides not matched to a gene: 10. CDR3 length equals 14 residues. Germline V CDR1 and CDR2: DFQATT, SNEGSKA (reference sequence).

This clonotype was picked up many times. The chain links TRBV5-1 to TRBJ1-1; 10 bases map to TRBD1. Germline assignment: CDR1 SGHRS and CDR2 YFSETQ. Trimming at V came to 2 bases and at J to 6 bases, leaving 7 bases not matched to a gene. CDR3 length: 15 amino acids. Written as DNA, the CDR3 is TGCGCCAGCAGCTTACTCCCGGGACAGGGGTCTGAAGCTTTCTTT. Translation: CASSLLPGQGSEAFF.

This clonotype showed up many times. This sequence joins TRBV12-3 or TRBV12-4 and TRBJ2-2; D is undetermined. The germline V and J ends were trimmed by 5 bases and 0 bases, with 13 bases remaining between them. This CDR3 is 16 amino acids long. Here the CDR3 reads CASSPNPHANTGELFF. In nucleotides, the CDR3 is TGTGCCAGCAGTCCAAACCCTCATGCGAACACCGGGGAGCTGTTTTTT.

This clonotype was seen at least ten times. This chain uses TRBV12-3 or TRBV12-4 with TRBJ2-7; tentatively, D is TRBD1 (5 bases). CDR3 length: 12 residues. The V end was cut by 3 bases, the J end by 6 bases, with 9 bases between. CDR3 sequence (DNA): TGTGCCAGCAGTTTCCCCAGGGCCGAGCAGTACTTC. Translated, it gives CASSFPRAEQYF.

This clonotype was counted ten times or more. The chain has TRBV5-1 and TRBJ2-7; D is uncertain. Trimming left V 2 bases short and J 0 bases short, with 9 bases between. The germline gives CDR1 SGHRS, CDR2 YFSETQ. The CDR3 totals 14 residues. The CDR3 is CASSFDQTSYEQYF. DNA for the CDR3: TGCGCCAGCAGCTTTGACCAAACCTCCTACGAGCAGTACTTC. The full variable domain, its missing parts supplied by reference TRBV5-1 and TRBJ2-7, is KAGVTQTPRYLIKTRGQQVTLSCSPISGHRSVSWYQQTPGQGLQFLFEYFSETQRNKGNFPGRFSGRQFSNSRSEMNVSTLELGDSALYLCASSFDQTSYEQYFGPGTRLTVT.

This clonotype was detected many times. This chain uses TRBV7-8 with TRBJ2-3, with 9 positions matching TRBD2. Germline CDR1 SGHVS, CDR2 FQNEAQ. The CDR3 spans 16 residues. The ends lost 1 base at V and 5 bases at J; junction bases unmatched: 7. The CDR3 sequence: CASSLVVAGDKDTQYF. The CDR3 region has the DNA TGTGCCAGCAGCTTAGTGGTAGCGGGAGATAAAGATACGCAGTATTTT. Drawing the rest from reference TRBV7-8 and TRBJ2-3, the complete variable domain is GAGVSQSPRYKVAKRGQDVALRCDPISGHVSLFWYQQALGQGPEFLTYFQNEAQLDKSGLPSDRFFAERPEGSVSTLKIQRTQQEDSAVYLCASSLVVAGDKDTQYFGPGTRLTVL.

In this sample, this clonotype turned up a few times. This chain joins TRBV27 and TRBJ2-7; tentatively, D is TRBD1 or TRBD2 (7 bases each). CDR1 and CDR2 from the germline V gene are MNHEY and SMNVEV (reference sequence). V was clipped by 2 bases and J by 4 bases, with 15 bases between them. The CDR3 is made up of 15 amino acids. The CDR3 here is CASSLGRGGAYEQYF. In DNA, the CDR3 is TGTGCCAGCAGTTTAGGCAGGGGGGGGGCTTACGAGCAGTACTTC.

This clonotype occurred many times. The DNA for the CDR3 is TGTGCCAGCAGCACGGTGGGGACCCTGAACACCGGGGAGCTGTTTTTT. Its protein product is CASSTVGTLNTGELFF. The V call is TRBV5-5, the J call TRBJ2-2; D assignment may be TRBD1 or TRBD2 (5 bases each). The V and J ends lost 4 bases and 1 base respectively, with 14 bases between them. The V gene's germline CDR1 is SGHKS and CDR2 YYEKEE (reference sequence). The CDR3 sequence is 16 residues long.

This clonotype was seen at least ten times. The gene calls are TRBV12-3 or TRBV12-4 and TRBJ2-5, with a tentative D call TRBD1 (5 bases). CDR3 size: 12 residues. The ends were cut back, 6 bases at V and 6 bases at J, with 11 bases in the middle. The CDR3, as DNA: TGTGCCAGCAGCCGAGACAGACAGACCCAGTACTTC. Translated: CASSRDRQTQYF.

This clonotype was detected many times. The J gene is TRBJ2-7, the V gene TRBV20-1; 7 bases line up with TRBD1. Germline V gene sequence: CDR1 DFQATT, CDR2 SNEGSKA (reference sequence). This CDR3 is 14 amino acids long. After removal of 6 bases from V and 2 bases from J, the junction contained 10 bases not matched to a gene. This CDR3 reads CSANAGTATYEQYF. As DNA, the CDR3 is TGCAGTGCCAACGCCGGGACAGCAACCTACGAGCAGTACTTC.

Ten or more counts support this clonotype. This chain links TRBV7-9 with TRBJ2-7; no firm D call. This CDR3 contains 11 residues. With 5 bases removed from V and 4 bases from J, the gap between germline ends came to 6 bases. From germline, CDR1 is SEHNR and CDR2 FQNEAQ (reference sequence). For the CDR3, the DNA is TGTGCCAGCAGCCCACAATACGAGCAGTACTTC. This gives the protein CASSPQYEQYF.

This clonotype was counted many times. DNA of the CDR3: TGTGCCAGCAGCCGTAGCGCGGGTACGCAGTATTTT. Protein: CASSRSAGTQYF. The chain employs TRBV7-2 and TRBJ2-3, with D perhaps matching TRBD2 (5 bases). Trimming pared 5 bases from V and 8 bases from J, leaving 11 bases between. Germline V lookup: CDR1 SGHTA, CDR2 FQGNSA. The length of the CDR3 is 12 residues.

Note on this clonotype: An end of the junction differs from the germline gene, which may be a read error. The chain recombines TRBV5-1 with TRBJ2-1, with no clear D. Germline V CDR1 and CDR2: SGHRS, YFSETQ. The length of the CDR3 is 16 residues. CDR3 nucleotide sequence: TGCGGCAGCATCTTCCAGCAGGCAAGCTCCTACAATGAGCAGTTCTTC. It translates to CGSIFQQASSYNEQFF.

This clonotype was observed many times. The chain recombines TRBV24-1 with TRBJ1-3; 7 bases agree with TRBD1. The CDR3 length is 19 residues. The ends lost 3 bases at V and 1 base at J; junction bases unmatched: 14. Germline CDR1 reads KGHDR; CDR2 reads SFDVKD. As DNA, the CDR3 is TGTGCCACCAGTGATCCCCCCGGGGCACAGGGGTCTTCTGGAAACACCATATATTTT. Translation gives CATSDPPGAQGSSGNTIYF.

This clonotype was counted at least ten times. The chain links TRBV12-3 or TRBV12-4 to TRBJ1-2; D is uncertain. V dropped 7 bases and J dropped 7 bases, with 19 bases sitting between them. CDR3 size: 14 residues. The DNA for the CDR3 is TGTGCCAGCACCTTCGGAGGACGTCCACCTGGCTACACCTTC. Translating it yields CASTFGGRPPGYTF.